Below, one T cell receptor beta chain is given with its context. In its sample, this clonotype was seen many times. Its antigen target is currently unknown. No base quality information exists; no much larger clone differs at one position. The germline V gene provides CDR1 SGHRS and CDR2 YFSETQ. Between the V and J ends, shortened by 4 bases and 8 bases respectively, the junction contains 15 bases. Spanning cysteine to phenylalanine, the CDR3 consists of 14 amino acids. Kept here is only the CDR3 DNA, which spans 42 bases and is read in frame from base 1. Stable Graves' hyperthyroidism was defined as no progression to ophthalmopathy during 18 months of follow-up. Hyperthyroidism patients were aged 18 to 65 years and newly diagnosed, with disease duration of less than 2 months. Exclusion was applied to patients with uncontrolled infections, other autoimmune diseases, pregnancy or lactation. Diagnoses relied on clinical symptoms, serum thyroxine and TRAb, thyroid ultrasound and orbital computed tomography. Ficoll-Paque density gradient centrifugation was used to isolate PBMCs from under 11 ml of fresh peripheral blood. Trizol reagent was used to extract total RNA, and RNA quality was then checked on an Agilent 2100 Bioanalyzer.

This specimen belongs to a study of T cells in Graves' hyperthyroidism and ophthalmopathy (dated by TCRdb to the late 2010s). Background on the whole study: Peripheral blood was sampled at the time of initial diagnosis, prior to any treatment. TCR Vbeta CDR3 sequencing of 120 to 150 peripheral blood samples (43 ophthalmopathy, around 80 hyperthyroidism and around 17 progressor patients) is reported in the paper. The roughly 91 discovery patients were randomly split 7:3 into training and test sets. Following sampling, methimazole starting at 30 mg daily was given to hyperthyroidism patients, and high-dose intravenous methylprednisolone was given to ophthalmopathy patients. Thyroid tissue and blood T-cell repertoires from six Graves' hyperthyroidism patients were also compared in the study. A discovery cohort of about a hundred patients, 43 with Graves' ophthalmopathy and about 60 with stable Graves' hyperthyroidism, was used to find distinguishing TCR V-J signatures. Prospective prediction of ophthalmopathy was tested in an independent validation cohort consisting of 18 to 20 hyperthyroidism patients and some 15 patients who later progressed to ophthalmopathy. What the authors observed across the whole study: Sample size was not statistically predetermined, and blinding of investigators to group allocation was not performed. In validation, progression to ophthalmopathy was predicted by the model with 70.59% sensitivity and roughly 72% specificity, a median of roughly 6 months before onset. Most expanded thyroid clonotypes (frequency above 0.001) were also detected in blood, suggesting blood repertoires may reflect thyroid immune responses. A model built on a 13 V-J signature distinguished ophthalmopathy from stable hyperthyroidism, reaching 85% to 90% sensitivity and about 81% specificity in cross-validation and 80%/75% in testing.

TCR beta CDR3 regions were amplified from RNA transcripts. The TCR CDR3 was subjected to a first round of RT-PCR using the HTBI primer set and the Qiagen OneStep RT-PCR kit. The libraries were constructed in a second round of multiplex PCR and then size-selected and purified. Sequencing of the libraries was done on an Illumina HiSeq2000 using paired-end 100 bp reads. The paper's data handling went like this. Raw data were processed with SOAPnuke, discarding reads with adapters, uncalled bases, mean Phred below 15, or no exact constant-primer or identifier match. COPE v1.2.5 was used to merge high-quality paired reads, and clonotypes were defined as unique nucleotide sequences. MiTCR v1.1 was used to align the clonotypes against IMGT TRBV, TRBD and TRBJ reference segments. The analysis was restricted to V-J combinations with a frequency above 0.0001, which together covered 98% to 99.2% of the repertoires. A TCS score was defined as the ratio of F50 (clonal expansion) to E x V (chaos), with BLOSUM62-based TCRdist applied between CDR3 peptides within each V-J. Welch's t-statistics and random forest reduced around 550 V-J features to roughly 13, which were used in a naive Bayes classifier (R e1071). The public reads were reanalyzed by TCRdb: fastp trimming at Q25, MiXCR alignment, in-frame beta chains only. Rows are unified per CDR3 protein, each entry keeping the most common DNA and genes. TCRdb, not the original authors, processed these V and J calls. Here the sample has around 450,000 distinct CDR3 sequences; roughly 14% occur a single time. The top ten clones comprise 7.5% to 9% of the sample.

The clonotype comes from a woman aged 18-29 years with Graves' hyperthyroidism. The sequenced material came from blood. The chain was built from TRBV5-1 and TRBJ1-4; a tentative D match to TRBD1 spans 6 bases. The nucleotides are TGCGCCAGCAGCACCGGGACACCCGACGAAAAACTGTTTTTT. It codes for CASSTGTPDEKLFF.